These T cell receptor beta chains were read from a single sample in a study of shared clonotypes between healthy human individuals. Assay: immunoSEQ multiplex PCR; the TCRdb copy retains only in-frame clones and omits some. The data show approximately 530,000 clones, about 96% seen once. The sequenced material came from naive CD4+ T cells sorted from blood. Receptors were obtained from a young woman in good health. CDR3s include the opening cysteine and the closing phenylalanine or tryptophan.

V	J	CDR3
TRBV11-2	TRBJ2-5	CASSPRVQETQYF
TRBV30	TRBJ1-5	CAWNRGSNQPQHF
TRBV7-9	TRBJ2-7	CASSKTGYEQYF
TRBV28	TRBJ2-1	CASSPRTSGDYNEQFF
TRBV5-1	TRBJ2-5	CASSSQPHQETQYF
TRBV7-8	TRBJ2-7	CASSRLPRGTPEQYF
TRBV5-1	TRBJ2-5	CASSWTSIRETQYF
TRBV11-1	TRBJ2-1	CASSLGWGLDEQFF
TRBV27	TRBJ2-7	CASSPAGLAGAPDF
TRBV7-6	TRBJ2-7	CASSPIGPAGGPSYEQYF
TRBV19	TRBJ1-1	CASTDSMNTEAFF
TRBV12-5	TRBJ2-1	CASGLVVGTAHVPVYNEQFF
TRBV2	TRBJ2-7	CASSLGVRVGEQYF
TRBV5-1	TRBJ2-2	CASRGLAGRRELFF
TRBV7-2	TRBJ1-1	CASSLEGTTEAFF
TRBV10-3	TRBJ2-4	CAISEGQGVHIQYF
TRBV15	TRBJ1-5	CATSGGYGQGRGQPQHF
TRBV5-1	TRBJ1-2	CASSPGQDYGYTF
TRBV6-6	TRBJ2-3	CASTRTGGAADTQYF
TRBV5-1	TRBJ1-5	CASSQTTGGNQPQHF
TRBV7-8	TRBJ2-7	CASRLGGSYEQYF
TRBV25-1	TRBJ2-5	CASSWLGQGDQQYF
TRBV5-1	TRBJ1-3	CASSFASLSSGNTIYF
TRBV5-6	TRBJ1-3	CASRRMTPGNTIYF
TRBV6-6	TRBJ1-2	CASSYEAGPHGYTF
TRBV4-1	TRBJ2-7	CASSQAAGQGLYEQYF
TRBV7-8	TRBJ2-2	CASSFGLAESTGELFF
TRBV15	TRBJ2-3	CATSSVPGLAGGDTQYF
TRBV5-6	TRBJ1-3	CASSWEDRGNTIYF
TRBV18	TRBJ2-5	CASSPQLETQYF
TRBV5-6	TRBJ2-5	CASSLIAGEQYF
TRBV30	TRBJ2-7	CAWGQGSYEQYF
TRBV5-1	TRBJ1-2	CASSDDRGNGYTF
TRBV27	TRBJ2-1	CASTSKVSSPYNEQFF
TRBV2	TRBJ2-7	CAEGDEQYF
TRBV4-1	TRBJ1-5	CASSQKTGFPQHF
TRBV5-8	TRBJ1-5	CASSPARGRWSPQHF
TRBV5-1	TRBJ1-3	CASSFFGVQGSGNTIYF
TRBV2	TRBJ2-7	CASSESQGSTYEQYF
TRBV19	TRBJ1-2	CASSILSTGSYGYTF
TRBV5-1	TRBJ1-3	CASSQGQLSGNTIYF